The 17 T cell receptor beta chains below were found in one sample sequenced in a study of blood T cell repertoires in COVID-19. Assay used: immunoSEQ multiplex PCR; TCRdb lists only in-frame clones, some missing. Of over 11,000 clones in the sample, roughly 88% were seen once. Sequencing was carried out using peripheral blood. All receptors derive from a human donor in a cohort sampled during active COVID-19.

The chain recombines TRBV5-4 with TRBJ1-6; 7 nucleotides align to TRBD1. After removal of 1 base from V and 10 bases from J, the junction contained 5 bases not matched to a gene. The CDR3 contains 14 residues. Germline CDR1 reads SGHNT; CDR2 reads YYREEE (reference sequence). CDR3 loop: CASSLSQGVSPLHF. CDR3 nucleotides: TGTGCCAGCAGCTTGAGCCAGGGGGTCTCACCCCTCCACTTT.

The chain joins TRBV2 to TRBJ2-5; a possible D gene is TRBD1 (5 bases). The V end lost 7 bases, the J end lost 2 bases, and 14 bases lay between the germline ends. The CDR3 has 14 amino acids. Germline lookup yields CDR1 SNHLY and CDR2 FYNNEI. DNA of the CDR3: TGTGCCAGCAAAGAGGACACCAATCAAGAGACCCAGTACTTC. Its translation: CASKEDTNQETQYF.

This clone is termed medium-sized. The chain combines TRBV30 with TRBJ1-5; tentatively, D is TRBD1 (6 bases). CDR1 GTSNPN and CDR2 SVGIG come from the germline V gene (reference sequence). Trimming removed 3 bases from V and 3 bases from J, with 15 bases in between. This CDR3 has 15 residues. CDR3 sequence: CAWSPRGLNNQPQHF. CDR3 bases: TGTGCCTGGAGCCCCAGGGGTTTGAACAATCAGCCCCAGCATTTT. The full variable domain, with the rest looked up from reference TRBV30 and TRBJ1-5, is SQTIHQWPATLVQPVGSPLSLECTVEGTSNPNLYWYRQAAGRGLQLLFYSVGIGQISSEVPQNLSASRPQDRQFILSSKKLLLSDSGFYLCAWSPRGLNNQPQHFGDGTRLSIL.

The chain combines TRBV6-5 with TRBJ1-5, with D perhaps matching TRBD1 (6 bases). Trimming stripped 4 bases from V and 4 bases from J, with 14 bases between. This CDR3 region has 15 residues. The germline V gene has CDR1 MNHEY and CDR2 SVGAGI. CDR3 coding DNA: TGTGCCAGCAGTTTAACAGGGTTGGGTAATCAGCCCCAGCATTTT. This gives the protein CASSLTGLGNQPQHF.

This chain connects TRBV12-5 to TRBJ1-3; possibly TRBD1 for D (6 bases). This CDR3 has 14 residues. The germline gives CDR1 LGHNT, CDR2 FRNRAP. Trimming left V 7 bases short and J 3 bases short, with 13 bases between. The chain's CDR3 is CASVLGGFGNTIYF. The CDR3 DNA follows: TGTGCTAGTGTCCTAGGGGGTTTTGGAAACACCATATATTTT.

The V gene is TRBV4-1, the J gene TRBJ1-3; weak D call: TRBD1 (5 bases). V was trimmed by 1 base and J by 2 bases, leaving 12 bases between them. The CDR3 spans 16 residues. Germline CDR1 is MGHRA and CDR2 is YSYEKL. CDR3 amino acids: CASSQVGQDPGNTIYF. DNA for the CDR3: TGCGCCAGCAGCCAAGTAGGACAAGATCCTGGAAACACCATATATTTT.

V usage is TRBV28 and J usage is TRBJ1-2; 9 nucleotides agree with TRBD1. CDR1 is MDHEN, CDR2 SYDVKM, per germline. This CDR3 has 14 amino acids. V dropped 7 bases and J dropped 0; count of bases not matched to a gene: 3. The CDR3 loop reads CASKDRGANYGYTF. The DNA for the CDR3 is TGTGCCAGCAAGGACAGGGGAGCTAACTATGGCTACACCTTC.

The J gene is TRBJ2-3, the V gene TRBV16; 12 nucleotides align to TRBD2. The V gene end was trimmed by 2 bases and the J gene end by 6 bases; junction bases not matched to a gene: 9. In germline, CDR1 is KGHSY, CDR2 FQNENV. This CDR3 is built from 17 residues. CDR3 in amino acids: CASSQGLAGRAVDTQYF. CDR3 sequence (DNA): TGTGCCAGCAGCCAAGGACTAGCGGGACGGGCCGTGGATACGCAGTATTTT. Combining the CDR3 with reference TRBV16 and TRBJ2-3 gives the whole variable domain GEEVAQTPKHLVRGEGQKAKLYCAPIKGHSYVFWYQQVLKNEFKFLISFQNENVFDETGMPKERFSAKCLPNSPCSLEIQATKLEDSAVYFCASSQGLAGRAVDTQYFGPGTRLTVL.

Worth noting for this clone: A junction end diverges from the germline sequence, so it may reflect a read error. This chain uses TRBV30 with TRBJ2-2; the match to TRBD1 covers 7 bases. The germline V gene encodes CDR1 GTSNPN and CDR2 SVGIG (reference sequence). The CDR3 covers 15 residues. The CDR3 loop reads CAWTRQGINTEELFF. CDR3 nucleotide sequence: TGTGCCTGGACACGACAGGGAATAAACACCGAGGAGCTGTTTTTT.

The V call is TRBV14, the J call TRBJ1-6, with unresolved D. Germline assignment: CDR1 SGHDN and CDR2 FVKESK. This CDR3 contains 14 residues. V was clipped by 3 bases and J by 7 bases, with 10 bases between them. The CDR3 nucleotides are TGTGCCAGCAGCCAGTCGTCTCTGAATTCACCCCTCCACTTT. Translated, it gives CASSQSSLNSPLHF.

This clone was observed a single time. The rearrangement links TRBV11-2 to TRBJ2-2, with 8 nucleotides matching TRBD2. The CDR3 contains 15 residues. CDR1 SGHAT and CDR2 FQNNGV come from the germline V gene. The V gene end was trimmed by 1 base and the J gene end by 5 bases; junction bases not matched to a gene: 3. The CDR3 sequence: CASSLAGGRTGELFF. For the CDR3, the DNA is TGTGCCAGCAGCTTAGCTGGCGGGAGGACCGGGGAGCTGTTTTTT.

This sequence joins TRBV12-3 or TRBV12-4 and TRBJ2-2; D is possibly TRBD1 (5 bases). Trimming took 8 bases from V and 5 from J, leaving 12 bases between them. This CDR3 is built from 13 residues. The CDR3 loop is CASRAGWTGELFF. CDR3 in DNA: TGTGCCAGCCGGGCAGGGTGGACCGGGGAGCTGTTTTTT.

This clone was detected only once. The rearrangement joins TRBV30 to TRBJ2-1; tentative D call: TRBD2 (5 bases). Trimming took 2 bases from V and 0 from J, leaving 14 bases between them. The CDR3 loop spans 16 amino acids. Germline CDR1 and CDR2: GTSNPN and SVGIG (reference sequence). The CDR3 bases are TGTGCCTGGAGTCATCCCTTGGGGAGCTCCTACAATGAGCAGTTCTTC. It codes for CAWSHPLGSSYNEQFF. The variable domain in full, completed from reference TRBV30 and TRBJ2-1, reads SQTIHQWPATLVQPVGSPLSLECTVEGTSNPNLYWYRQAAGRGLQLLFYSVGIGQISSEVPQNLSASRPQDRQFILSSKKLLLSDSGFYLCAWSHPLGSSYNEQFFGPGTRLTVL.

CDR3 sequence (DNA): TGTGCCAGCAGTGGAAATTCGCGGGGGCGGACTAATGAAAAACTGTTTTTT. This sequence encodes CASSGNSRGRTNEKLFF. The rearrangement uses TRBV6-1 and TRBJ1-4, with a possible D match to TRBD1 (6 bases). The V end was cut by 4 bases, the J end by 2 bases, with 17 bases between. The CDR3 is 17 amino acids. Germline V CDR1 and CDR2: MNHNS, SASEGT.

The chain links TRBV28 to TRBJ2-7; 8 positions match TRBD2. The CDR3 sequence is 14 residues long. Per germline, CDR1 MDHEN and CDR2 SYDVKM. Germline trimming cut 9 bases from V and 4 bases from J; bases unmatched to any gene: 11. Here the CDR3 DNA reads TGTGCCAGTAGGGGGGCTAGCGGGTTATACGAGCAGTACTTC. Amino acids: CASRGASGLYEQYF.

The chain has TRBV11-3 and TRBJ2-5; 7 bases match TRBD2. After removal of 5 bases from V and 7 bases from J, the junction contained 7 bases not matched to a gene. Germline assignment: CDR1 SGHNT and CDR2 YENEEA. The CDR3 consists of 13 residues. CDR3 in amino acids: CASSETSTGTQYF. The CDR3, as DNA: TGTGCCAGCAGCGAGACTAGCACGGGGACCCAGTACTTC.

This chain links TRBV11-3 with TRBJ1-5; D is unclear. CDR1 and CDR2 (germline): SGHNT, YENEEA. The CDR3 has 13 amino acids. V was shortened by 1 base and J by 3 bases, with 4 bases between the two germline ends. CDR3 region: CASSLVNNQPQHF. The CDR3 nucleotides are TGTGCCAGCAGCTTAGTCAACAATCAGCCCCAGCATTTT. Using reference TRBV11-3 and TRBJ1-5 for the parts outside the CDR3, the full variable domain is EAGVVQSPRYKIIEKKQPVAFWCNPISGHNTLYWYLQNLGQGPELLIRYENEEAVDDSQLPKDRFSAERLKGVDSTLKIQPAELGDSAVYLCASSLVNNQPQHFGDGTRLSIL.